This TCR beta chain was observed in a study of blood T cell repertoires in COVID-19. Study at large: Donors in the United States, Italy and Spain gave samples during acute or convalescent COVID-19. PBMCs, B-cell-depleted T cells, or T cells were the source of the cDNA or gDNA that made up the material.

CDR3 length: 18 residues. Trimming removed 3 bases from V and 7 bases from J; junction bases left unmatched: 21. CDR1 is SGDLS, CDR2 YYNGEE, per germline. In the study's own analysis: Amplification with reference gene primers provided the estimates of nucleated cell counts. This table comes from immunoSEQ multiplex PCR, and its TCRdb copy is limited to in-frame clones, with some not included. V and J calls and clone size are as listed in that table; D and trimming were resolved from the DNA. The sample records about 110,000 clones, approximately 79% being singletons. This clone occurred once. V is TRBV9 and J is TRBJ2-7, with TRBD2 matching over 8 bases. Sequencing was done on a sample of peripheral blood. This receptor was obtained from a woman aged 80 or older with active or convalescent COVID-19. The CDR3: CASSAKLPGLVRVDEQYF. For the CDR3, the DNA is TGTGCCAGCAGCGCCAAACTCCCGGGACTAGTCCGTGTAGATGAGCAGTACTTC.